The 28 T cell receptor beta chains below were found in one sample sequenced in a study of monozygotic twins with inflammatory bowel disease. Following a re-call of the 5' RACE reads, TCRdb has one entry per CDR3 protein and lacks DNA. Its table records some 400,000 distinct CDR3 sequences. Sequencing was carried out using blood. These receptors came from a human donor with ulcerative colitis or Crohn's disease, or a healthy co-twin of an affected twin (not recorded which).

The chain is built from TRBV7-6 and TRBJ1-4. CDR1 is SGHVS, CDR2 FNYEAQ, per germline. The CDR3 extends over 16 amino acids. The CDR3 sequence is CASSLGAGTLKEKLFF.

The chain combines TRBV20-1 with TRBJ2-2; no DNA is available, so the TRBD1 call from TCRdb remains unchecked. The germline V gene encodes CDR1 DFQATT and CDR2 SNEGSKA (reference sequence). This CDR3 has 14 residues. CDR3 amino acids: CSVQGTGHTGELFF.

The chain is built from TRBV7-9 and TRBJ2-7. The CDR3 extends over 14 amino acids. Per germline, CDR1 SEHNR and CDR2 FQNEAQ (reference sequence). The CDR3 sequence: CASPQAGGSYEQYF. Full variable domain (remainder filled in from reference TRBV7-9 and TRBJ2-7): DTGVSQNPRHKITKRGQNVTFRCDPISEHNRLYWYRQTLGQGPEFLTYFQNEAQLEKSRLLSDRFSAERPKGSFSTLEIQRTEQGDSAMYLCASPQAGGSYEQYFGPGTRLTVT.

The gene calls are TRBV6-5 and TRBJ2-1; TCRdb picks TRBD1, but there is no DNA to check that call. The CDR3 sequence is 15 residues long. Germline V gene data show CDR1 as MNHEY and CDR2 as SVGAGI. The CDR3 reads CASSLRDLDGQGQFF.

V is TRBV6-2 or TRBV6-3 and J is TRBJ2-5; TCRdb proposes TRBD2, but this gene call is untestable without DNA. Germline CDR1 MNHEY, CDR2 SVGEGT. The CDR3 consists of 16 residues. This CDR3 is CASLLAGGRLQETQYF.

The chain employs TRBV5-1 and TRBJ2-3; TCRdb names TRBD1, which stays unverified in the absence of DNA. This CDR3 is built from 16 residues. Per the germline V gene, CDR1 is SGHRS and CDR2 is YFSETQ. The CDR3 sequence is CASSLQAGGGTDTQYF.

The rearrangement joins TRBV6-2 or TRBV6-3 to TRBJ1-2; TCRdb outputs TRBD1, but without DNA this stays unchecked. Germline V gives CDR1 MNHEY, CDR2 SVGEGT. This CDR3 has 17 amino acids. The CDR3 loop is CASSYRGQGISNYGYTF.

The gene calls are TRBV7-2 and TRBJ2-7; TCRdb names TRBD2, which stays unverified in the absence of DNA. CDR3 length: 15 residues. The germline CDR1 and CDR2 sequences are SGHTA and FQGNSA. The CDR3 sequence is CASSLGSSGTGEQYF.

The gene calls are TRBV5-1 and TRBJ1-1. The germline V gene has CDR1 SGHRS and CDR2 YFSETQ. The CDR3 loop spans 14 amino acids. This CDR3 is CASSLASGGAEAFF.

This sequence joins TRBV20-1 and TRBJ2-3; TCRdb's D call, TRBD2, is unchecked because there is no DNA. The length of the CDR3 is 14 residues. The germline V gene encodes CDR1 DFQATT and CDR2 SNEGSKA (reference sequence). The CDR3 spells CSARSLAGGSTQYF.

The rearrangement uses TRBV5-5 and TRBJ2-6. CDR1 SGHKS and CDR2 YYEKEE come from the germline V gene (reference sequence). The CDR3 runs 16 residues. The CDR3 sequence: CASSWTGFSGANVLTF.

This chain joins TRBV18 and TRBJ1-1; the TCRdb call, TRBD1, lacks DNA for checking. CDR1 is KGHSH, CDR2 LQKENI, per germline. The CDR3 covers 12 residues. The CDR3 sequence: CASSPPTGEAFF.

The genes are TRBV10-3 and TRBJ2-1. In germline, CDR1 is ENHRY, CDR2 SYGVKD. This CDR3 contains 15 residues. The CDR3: CAINGARSSYNEQFF.

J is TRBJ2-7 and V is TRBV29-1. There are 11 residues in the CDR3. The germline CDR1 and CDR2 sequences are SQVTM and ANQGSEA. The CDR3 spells CSVAHNYEQYF.

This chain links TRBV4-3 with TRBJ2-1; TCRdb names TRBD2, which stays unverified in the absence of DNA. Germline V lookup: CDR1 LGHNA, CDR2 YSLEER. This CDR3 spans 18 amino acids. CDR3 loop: CASSRGSSGPSSYNEQFF.

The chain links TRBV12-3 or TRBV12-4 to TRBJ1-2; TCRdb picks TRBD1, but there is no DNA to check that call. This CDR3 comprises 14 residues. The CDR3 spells CASSFRQTNYGYTF.

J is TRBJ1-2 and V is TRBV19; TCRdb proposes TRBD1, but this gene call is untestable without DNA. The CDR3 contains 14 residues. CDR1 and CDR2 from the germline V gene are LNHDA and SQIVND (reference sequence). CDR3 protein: CASSIQGALNGYTF.

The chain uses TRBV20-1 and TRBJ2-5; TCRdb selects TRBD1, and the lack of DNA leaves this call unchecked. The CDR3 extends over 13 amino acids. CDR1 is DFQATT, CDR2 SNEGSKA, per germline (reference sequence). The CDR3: CSAPRTGQETQYF.

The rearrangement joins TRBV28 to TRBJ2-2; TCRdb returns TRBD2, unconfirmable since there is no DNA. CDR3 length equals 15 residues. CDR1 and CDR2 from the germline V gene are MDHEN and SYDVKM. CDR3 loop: CASIQGGADTGELFF.

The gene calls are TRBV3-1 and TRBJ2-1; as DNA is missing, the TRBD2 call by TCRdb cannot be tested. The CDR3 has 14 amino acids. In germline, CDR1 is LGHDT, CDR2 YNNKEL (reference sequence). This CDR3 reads CASSQETSSTEQFF.

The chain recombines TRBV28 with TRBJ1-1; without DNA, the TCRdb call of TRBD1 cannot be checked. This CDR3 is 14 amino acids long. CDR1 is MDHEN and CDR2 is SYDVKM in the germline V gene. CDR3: CASYLQGASTEAFF.

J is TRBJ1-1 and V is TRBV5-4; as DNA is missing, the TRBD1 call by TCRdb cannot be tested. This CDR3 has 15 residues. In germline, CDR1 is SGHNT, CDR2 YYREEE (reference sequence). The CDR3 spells CASSINPRENTEAFF.

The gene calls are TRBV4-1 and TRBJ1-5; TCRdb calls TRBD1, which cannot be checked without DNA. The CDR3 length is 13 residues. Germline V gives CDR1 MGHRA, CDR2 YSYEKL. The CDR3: CASSRTDNQPQHF.

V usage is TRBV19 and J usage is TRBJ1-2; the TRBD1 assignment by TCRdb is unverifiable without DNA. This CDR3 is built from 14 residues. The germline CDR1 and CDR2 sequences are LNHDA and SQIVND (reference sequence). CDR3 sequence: CASSIETGSHGYTF.

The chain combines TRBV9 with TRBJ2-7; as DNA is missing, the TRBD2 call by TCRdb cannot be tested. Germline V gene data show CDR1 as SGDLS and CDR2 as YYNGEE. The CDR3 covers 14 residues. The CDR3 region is CASSPSGGSYEQYF.

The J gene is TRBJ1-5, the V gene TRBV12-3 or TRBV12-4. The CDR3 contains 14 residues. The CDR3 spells CASRSDLGNQPQHF.

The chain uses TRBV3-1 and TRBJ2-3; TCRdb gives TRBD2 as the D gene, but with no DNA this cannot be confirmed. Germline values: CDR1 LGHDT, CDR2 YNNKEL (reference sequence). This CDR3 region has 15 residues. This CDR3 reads CASSQGRGGTDTQYF.

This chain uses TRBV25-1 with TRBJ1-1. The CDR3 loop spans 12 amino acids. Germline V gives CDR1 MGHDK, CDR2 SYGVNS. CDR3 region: CASSAQNTEAFF.